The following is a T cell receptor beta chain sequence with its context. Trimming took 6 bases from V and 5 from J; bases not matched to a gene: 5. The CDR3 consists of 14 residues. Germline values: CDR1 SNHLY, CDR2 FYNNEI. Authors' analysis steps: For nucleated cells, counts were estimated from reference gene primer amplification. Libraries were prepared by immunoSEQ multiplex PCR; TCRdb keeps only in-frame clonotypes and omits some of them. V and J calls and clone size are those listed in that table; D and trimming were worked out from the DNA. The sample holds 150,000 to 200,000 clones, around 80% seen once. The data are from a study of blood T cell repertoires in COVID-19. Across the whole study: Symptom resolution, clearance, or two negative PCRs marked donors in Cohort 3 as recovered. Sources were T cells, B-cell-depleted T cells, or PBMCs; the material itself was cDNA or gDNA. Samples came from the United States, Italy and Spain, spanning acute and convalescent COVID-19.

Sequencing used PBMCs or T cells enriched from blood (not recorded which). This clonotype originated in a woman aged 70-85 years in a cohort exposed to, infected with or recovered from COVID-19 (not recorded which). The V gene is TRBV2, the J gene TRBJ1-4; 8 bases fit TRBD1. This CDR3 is CASRFGTGNEKLFF. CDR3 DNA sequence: TGTGCCAGCAGATTTGGGACAGGCAATGAAAAACTGTTTTTT.